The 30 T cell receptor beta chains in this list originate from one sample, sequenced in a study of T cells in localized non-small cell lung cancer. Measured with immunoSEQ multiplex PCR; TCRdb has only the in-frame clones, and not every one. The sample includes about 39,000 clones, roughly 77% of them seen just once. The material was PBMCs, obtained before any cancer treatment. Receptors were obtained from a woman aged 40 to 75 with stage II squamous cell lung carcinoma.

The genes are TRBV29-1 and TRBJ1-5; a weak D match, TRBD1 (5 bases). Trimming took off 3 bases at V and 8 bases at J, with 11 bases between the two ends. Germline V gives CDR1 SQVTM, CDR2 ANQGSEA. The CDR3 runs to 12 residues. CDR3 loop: CSVEFAGEPQHF. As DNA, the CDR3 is TGCAGCGTTGAGTTTGCGGGGGAGCCCCAGCATTTT. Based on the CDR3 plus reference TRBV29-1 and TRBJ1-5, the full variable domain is SAVISQKPSRDICQRGTSLTIQCQVDSQVTMMFWYRQQPGQSLTLIATANQGSEATYESGFVIDKFPISRPNLTFSTLTVSNMSPEDSSIYLCSVEFAGEPQHFGDGTRLSIL.

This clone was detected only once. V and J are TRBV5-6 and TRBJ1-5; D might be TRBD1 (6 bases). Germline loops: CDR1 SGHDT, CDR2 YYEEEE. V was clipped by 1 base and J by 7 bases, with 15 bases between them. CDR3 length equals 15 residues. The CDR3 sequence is CASSLRGQGGQPQHF. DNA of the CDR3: TGTGCCAGCAGCTTGCGGGGGCAGGGTGGGCAGCCCCAGCATTTT. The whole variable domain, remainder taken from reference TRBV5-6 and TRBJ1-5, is DAGVTQSPTHLIKTRGQQVTLRCSPKSGHDTVSWYQQALGQGPQFIFQYYEEEERQRGNFPDRFSGHQFPNYSSELNVNALLLGDSALYLCASSLRGQGGQPQHFGDGTRLSIL.

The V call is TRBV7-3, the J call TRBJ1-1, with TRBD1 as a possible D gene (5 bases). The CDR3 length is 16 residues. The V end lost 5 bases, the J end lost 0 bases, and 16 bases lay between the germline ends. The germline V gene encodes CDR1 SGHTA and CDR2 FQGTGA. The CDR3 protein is CASSPGGFLMNTEAFF. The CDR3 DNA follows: TGTGCCAGCAGCCCGGGGGGGTTTTTGATGAACACTGAAGCTTTCTTT.

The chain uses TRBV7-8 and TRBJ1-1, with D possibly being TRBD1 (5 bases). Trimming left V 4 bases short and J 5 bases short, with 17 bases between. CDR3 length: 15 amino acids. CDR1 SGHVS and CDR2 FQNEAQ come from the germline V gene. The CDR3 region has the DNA TGTGCCAGCAGCTGGATGGGGGGGGAAAGAACTGAAGCTTTCTTT. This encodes CASSWMGGERTEAFF.

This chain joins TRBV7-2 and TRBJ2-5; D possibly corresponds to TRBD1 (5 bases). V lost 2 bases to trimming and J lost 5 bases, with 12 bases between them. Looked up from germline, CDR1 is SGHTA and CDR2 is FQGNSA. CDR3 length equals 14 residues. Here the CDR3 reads CASSLISGRETQYF. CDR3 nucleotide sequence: TGTGCCAGCAGCTTAATATCAGGGCGTGAGACCCAGTACTTC.

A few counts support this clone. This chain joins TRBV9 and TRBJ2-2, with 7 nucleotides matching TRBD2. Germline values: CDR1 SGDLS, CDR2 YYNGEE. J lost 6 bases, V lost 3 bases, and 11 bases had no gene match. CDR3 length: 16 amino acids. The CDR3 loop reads CASSAGGGLTPGELFF. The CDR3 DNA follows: TGTGCCAGCAGCGCCGGCGGGGGTCTCACACCCGGGGAGCTGTTTTTT.

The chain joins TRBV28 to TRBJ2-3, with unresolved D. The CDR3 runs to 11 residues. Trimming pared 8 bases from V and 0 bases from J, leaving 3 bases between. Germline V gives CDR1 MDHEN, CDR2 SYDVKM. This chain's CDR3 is CASASTDTQYF. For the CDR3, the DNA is TGTGCCAGCGCTAGCACAGATACGCAGTATTTT.

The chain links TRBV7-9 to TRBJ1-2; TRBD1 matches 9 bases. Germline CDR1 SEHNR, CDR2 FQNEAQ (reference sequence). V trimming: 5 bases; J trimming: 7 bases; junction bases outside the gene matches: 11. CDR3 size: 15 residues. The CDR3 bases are TGTGCCAGCAGCATGAACCGGGACAGGGAGGGTGGCTACACCTTC. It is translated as CASSMNRDREGGYTF. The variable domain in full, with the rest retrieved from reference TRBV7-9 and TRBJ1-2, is DTGVSQNPRHKITKRGQNVTFRCDPISEHNRLYWYRQTLGQGPEFLTYFQNEAQLEKSRLLSDRFSAERPKGSFSTLEIQRTEQGDSAMYLCASSMNRDREGGYTFGSGTRLTVV.

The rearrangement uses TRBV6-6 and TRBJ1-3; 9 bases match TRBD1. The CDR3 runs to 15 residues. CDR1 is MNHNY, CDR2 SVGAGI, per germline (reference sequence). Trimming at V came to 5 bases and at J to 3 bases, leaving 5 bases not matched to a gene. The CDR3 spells CASSPGQGLGNTIYF. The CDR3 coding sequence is TGTGCCAGCAGTCCGGGACAGGGACTTGGAAACACCATATATTTT.

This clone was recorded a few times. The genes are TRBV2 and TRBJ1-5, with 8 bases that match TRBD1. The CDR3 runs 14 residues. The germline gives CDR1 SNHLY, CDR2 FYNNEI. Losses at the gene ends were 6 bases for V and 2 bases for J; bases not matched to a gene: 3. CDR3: CASSSGQGNQPQHF. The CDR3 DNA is TGTGCCAGCAGCTCGGGACAGGGCAATCAGCCCCAGCATTTT.

Here the CDR3 reads CASSSTDGDSGNTIYF. Written as DNA, the CDR3 is TGTGCCAGCAGTTCCACCGACGGAGACTCTGGAAACACCATATATTTT. V gene TRBV6-6 combines with J gene TRBJ1-3; D unclear. CDR3 length: 16 amino acids. CDR1 and CDR2 (germline): MNHNY, SVGAGI (reference sequence). Trimming pared 4 bases from V and 0 bases from J, leaving 13 bases between.

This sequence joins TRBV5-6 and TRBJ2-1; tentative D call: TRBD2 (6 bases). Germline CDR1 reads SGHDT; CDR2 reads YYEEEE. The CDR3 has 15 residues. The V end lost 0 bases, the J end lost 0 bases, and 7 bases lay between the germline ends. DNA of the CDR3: TGTGCCAGCAGCTTGGTCGGGAGCTCCTACAATGAGCAGTTCTTC. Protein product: CASSLVGSSYNEQFF. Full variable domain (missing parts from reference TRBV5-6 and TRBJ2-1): DAGVTQSPTHLIKTRGQQVTLRCSPKSGHDTVSWYQQALGQGPQFIFQYYEEEERQRGNFPDRFSGHQFPNYSSELNVNALLLGDSALYLCASSLVGSSYNEQFFGPGTRLTVL.

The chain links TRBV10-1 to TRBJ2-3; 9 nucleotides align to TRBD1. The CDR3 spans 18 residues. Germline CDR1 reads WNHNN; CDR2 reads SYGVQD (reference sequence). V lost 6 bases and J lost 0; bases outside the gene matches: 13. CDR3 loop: CASRNLRDREGSTDTQYF. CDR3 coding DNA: TGCGCCAGCAGAAACTTACGGGACAGGGAAGGTAGCACAGATACGCAGTATTTT.

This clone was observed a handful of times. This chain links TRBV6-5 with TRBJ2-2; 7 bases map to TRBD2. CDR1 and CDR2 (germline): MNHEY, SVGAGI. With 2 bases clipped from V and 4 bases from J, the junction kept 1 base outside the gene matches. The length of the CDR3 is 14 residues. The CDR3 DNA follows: TGTGCCAGCAGTTACGGGGGGGGCACCGGGGAGCTGTTTTTT. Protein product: CASSYGGGTGELFF.

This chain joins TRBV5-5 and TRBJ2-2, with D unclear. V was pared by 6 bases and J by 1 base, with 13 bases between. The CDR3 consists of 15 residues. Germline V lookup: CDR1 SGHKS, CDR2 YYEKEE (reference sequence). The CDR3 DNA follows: TGTGCCAGCACCCCCGCAGTTGTGAACACCGGGGAGCTGTTTTTT. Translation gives CASTPAVVNTGELFF.

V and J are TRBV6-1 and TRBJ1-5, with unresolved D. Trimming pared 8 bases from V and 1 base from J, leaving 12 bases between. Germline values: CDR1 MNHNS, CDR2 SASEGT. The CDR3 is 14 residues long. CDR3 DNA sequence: TGTGCCAGCGCACCAAGTTTGAGCAATCAGCCCCAGCATTTT. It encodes CASAPSLSNQPQHF.

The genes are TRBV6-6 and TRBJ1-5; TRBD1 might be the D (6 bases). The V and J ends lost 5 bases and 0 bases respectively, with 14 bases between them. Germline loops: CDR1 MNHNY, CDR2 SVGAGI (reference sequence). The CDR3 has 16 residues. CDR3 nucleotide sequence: TGTGCCAGCAGTCCCGGGACAACTTATAGCAATCAGCCCCAGCATTTT. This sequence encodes CASSPGTTYSNQPQHF.

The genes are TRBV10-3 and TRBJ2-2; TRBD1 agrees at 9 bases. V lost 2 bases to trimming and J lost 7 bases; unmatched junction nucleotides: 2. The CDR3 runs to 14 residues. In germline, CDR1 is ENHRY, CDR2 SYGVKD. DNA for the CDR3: TGTGCCATCAGTGAGGGGGACAGGGACGGGGAGCTGTTTTTT. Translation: CAISEGDRDGELFF.

CDR3 sequence (DNA): TGCGCCAGCAGCCCTCCTAGCGGGAGATCCGAGCAGTACTTC. The encoded protein is CASSPPSGRSEQYF. The rearrangement uses TRBV5-1 and TRBJ2-7; TRBD2 matches at 10 bases. This CDR3 contains 14 residues. V gave up 4 bases and J gave up 6 bases; unmatched junction bases: 7. Germline CDR1 is SGHRS and CDR2 is YFSETQ.

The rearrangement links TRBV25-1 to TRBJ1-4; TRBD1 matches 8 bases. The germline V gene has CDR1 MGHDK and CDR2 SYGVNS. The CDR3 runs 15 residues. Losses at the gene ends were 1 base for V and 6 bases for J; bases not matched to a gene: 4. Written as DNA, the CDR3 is TGTGCCAGCAGTGAATCCGGGACAGGTGATGAAAAACTGTTTTTT. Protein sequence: CASSESGTGDEKLFF.

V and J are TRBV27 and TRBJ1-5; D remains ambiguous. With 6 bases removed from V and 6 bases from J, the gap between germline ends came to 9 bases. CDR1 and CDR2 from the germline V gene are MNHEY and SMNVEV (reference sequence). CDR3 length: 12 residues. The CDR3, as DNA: TGTGCCAGCAGCCGCTTTATTCAGCCCCAGCATTTT. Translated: CASSRFIQPQHF.

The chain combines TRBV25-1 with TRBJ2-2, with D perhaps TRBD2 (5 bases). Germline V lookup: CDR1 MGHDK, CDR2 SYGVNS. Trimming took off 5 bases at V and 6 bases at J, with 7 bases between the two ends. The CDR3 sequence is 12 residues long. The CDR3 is CASSSRAGELFF. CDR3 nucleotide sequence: TGTGCCAGCAGTTCGAGGGCCGGGGAGCTGTTTTTT.

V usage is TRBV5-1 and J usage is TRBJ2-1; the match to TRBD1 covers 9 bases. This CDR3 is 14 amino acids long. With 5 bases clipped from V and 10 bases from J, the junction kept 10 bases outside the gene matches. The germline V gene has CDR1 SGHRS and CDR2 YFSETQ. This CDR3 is CASSWDRESGEQFF. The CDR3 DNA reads TGCGCCAGCAGTTGGGACAGGGAATCGGGAGAGCAGTTCTTC. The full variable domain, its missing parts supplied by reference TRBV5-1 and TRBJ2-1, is KAGVTQTPRYLIKTRGQQVTLSCSPISGHRSVSWYQQTPGQGLQFLFEYFSETQRNKGNFPGRFSGRQFSNSRSEMNVSTLELGDSALYLCASSWDRESGEQFFGPGTRLTVL.

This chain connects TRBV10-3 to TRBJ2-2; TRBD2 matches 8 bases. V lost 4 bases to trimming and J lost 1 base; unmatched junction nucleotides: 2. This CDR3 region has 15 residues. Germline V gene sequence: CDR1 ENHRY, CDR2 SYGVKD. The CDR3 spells CAISALAGNTGELFF. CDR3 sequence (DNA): TGTGCCATCAGTGCTCTAGCGGGGAACACCGGGGAGCTGTTTTTT.

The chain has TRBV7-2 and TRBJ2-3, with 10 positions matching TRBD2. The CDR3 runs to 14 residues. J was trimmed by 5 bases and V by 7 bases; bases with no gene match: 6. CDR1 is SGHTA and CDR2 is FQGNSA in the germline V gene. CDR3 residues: CASTWTSGLDTQYF. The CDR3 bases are TGTGCCAGCACTTGGACTAGCGGCCTAGATACGCAGTATTTT. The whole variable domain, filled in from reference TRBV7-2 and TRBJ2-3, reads GAGVSQSPSNKVTEKGKDVELRCDPISGHTALYWYRQSLGQGLEFLIYFQGNSAPDKSGLPSDRFSAERTGGSVSTLTIQRTQQEDSAVYLCASTWTSGLDTQYFGPGTRLTVL.

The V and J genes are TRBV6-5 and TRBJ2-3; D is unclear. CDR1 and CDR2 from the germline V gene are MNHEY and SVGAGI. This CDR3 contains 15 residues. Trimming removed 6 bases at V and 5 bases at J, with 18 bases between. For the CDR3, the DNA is TGTGCCAGCAGAACCTTTCCTAGTGGGGTAGATACGCAGTATTTT. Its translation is CASRTFPSGVDTQYF.

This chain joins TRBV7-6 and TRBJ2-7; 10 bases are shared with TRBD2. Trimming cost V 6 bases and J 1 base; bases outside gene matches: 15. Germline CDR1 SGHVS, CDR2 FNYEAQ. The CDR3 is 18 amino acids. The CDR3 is CASSSEGLAGVGSYEQYF. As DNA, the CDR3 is TGTGCCAGCAGTTCCGAGGGGCTAGCGGGAGTTGGGTCCTACGAGCAGTACTTC. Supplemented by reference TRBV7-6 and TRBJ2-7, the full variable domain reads GAGVSQSPRYKVTKRGQDVALRCDPISGHVSLYWYRQALGQGPEFLTYFNYEAQQDKSGLPNDRFSAERPEGSISTLTIQRTEQRDSAMYRCASSSEGLAGVGSYEQYFGPGTRLTVT.

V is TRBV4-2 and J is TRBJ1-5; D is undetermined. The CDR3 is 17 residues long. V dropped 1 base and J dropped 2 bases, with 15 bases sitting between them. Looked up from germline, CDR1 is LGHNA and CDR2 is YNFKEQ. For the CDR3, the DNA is TGTGCCAGCAGCCAAGTCCCGGAGGGCTACGGCAATCAGCCCCAGCATTTT. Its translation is CASSQVPEGYGNQPQHF.

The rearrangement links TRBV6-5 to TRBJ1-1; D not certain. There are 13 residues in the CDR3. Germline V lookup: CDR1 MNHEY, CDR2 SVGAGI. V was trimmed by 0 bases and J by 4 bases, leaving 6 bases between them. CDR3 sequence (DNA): TGTGCCAGCAGTTACTCCGGAGGCACTGAAGCTTTCTTT. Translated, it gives CASSYSGGTEAFF.

The CDR3 spells CASSRDPNTEAFF. For the CDR3, the DNA is TGTGCCAGTAGCAGGGACCCAAACACTGAAGCTTTCTTT. The genes are TRBV19 and TRBJ1-1; D might be TRBD1 (5 bases). Trimming shortened V by 6 bases and J by 2 bases, and 10 bases separated the two germline ends. CDR1 and CDR2 (germline): LNHDA, SQIVND (reference sequence). The length of the CDR3 is 13 residues.